Reported below is one T cell receptor beta chain. CDR3 length: 13 amino acids. CDR1 and CDR2 (germline): LNHDA, SQIVND (reference sequence). V trimming: 8 bases; J trimming: 5 bases; junction bases outside the gene matches: 7. Using immunoSEQ multiplex PCR, the repertoire was profiled, and TCRdb retains in-frame clones only, with some absent. The sample carries 100,000 to 120,000 clones, more than 65% recorded once. This entry comes from a study of blood T cell repertoires in COVID-19. Study context: Samples came from the United States, Italy and Spain, spanning acute and convalescent COVID-19. From T cells, B-cell-depleted T cells, or PBMCs came the material, which was cDNA or gDNA.

This sequence originates from a man aged 45-65 years with acute or convalescent COVID-19. The sequenced sample consisted of peripheral blood. V and J are TRBV19 and TRBJ1-1; 8 bases fit TRBD1. The CDR3 spells CASGQGRVTEAFF. CDR3 sequence (DNA): TGTGCCAGTGGACAGGGTCGAGTAACTGAAGCTTTCTTT.